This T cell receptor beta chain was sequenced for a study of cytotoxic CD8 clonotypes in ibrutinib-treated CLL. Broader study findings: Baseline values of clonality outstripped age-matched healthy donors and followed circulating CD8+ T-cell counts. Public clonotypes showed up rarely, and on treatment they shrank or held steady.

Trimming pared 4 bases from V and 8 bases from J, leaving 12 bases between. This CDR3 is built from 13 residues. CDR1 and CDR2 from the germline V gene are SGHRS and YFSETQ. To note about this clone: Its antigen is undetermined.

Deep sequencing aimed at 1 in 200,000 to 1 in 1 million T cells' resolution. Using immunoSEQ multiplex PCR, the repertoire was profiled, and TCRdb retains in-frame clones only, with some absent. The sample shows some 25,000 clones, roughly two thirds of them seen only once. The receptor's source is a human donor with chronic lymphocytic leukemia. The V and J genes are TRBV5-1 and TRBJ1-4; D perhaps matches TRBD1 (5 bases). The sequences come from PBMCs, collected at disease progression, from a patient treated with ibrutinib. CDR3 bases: TGCGCCAGCAGCCCGGGGCTAAGGGAAAAACTGTTTTTT. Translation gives CASSPGLREKLFF.